This T cell receptor beta chain was identified in a study of response to subunit inactivated influenza vaccine. TCRdb called the RT-PCR reads again in MiXCR, with one record for every CDR3 protein. The sample records hundreds of thousands of distinct CDR3 sequences, approximately 13% being singletons. This clonotype has more than one count but fewer than ten. Germline CDR1 reads SGHAT; CDR2 reads FQNNGV. The CDR3 is 15 amino acids. With V trimmed by 1 base and J by 6 bases, 6 bases remained unmatched. This TCR was recovered from a man aged 50 to 60 who received an inactivated influenza vaccine. The J gene is TRBJ2-3, the V gene TRBV11-2; 8 bases are a match to TRBD2. The input for sequencing was PBMCs from blood, taken approximately 15 days before vaccination. The CDR3 reads CASSLGGTSGDTQYF. The CDR3 coding sequence is TGTGCCAGCAGCTTAGGAGGGACTAGTGGTGATACGCAGTATTTT.